This TCR beta chain was retrieved from a study of vaccination effects on CD4 cells after COVID-19. Findings and limits, study-wide: Marked clonal contraction of both clone types appeared late after vaccination.

Method: immunoSEQ multiplex PCR; TCRdb's copy keeps in-frame clones and lacks some. This table has 12,000 or so clones, over 60% appearing once. Within the ViraFEST assay, antigen-specific CD4+ T cells underwent expansion with viral peptide pools prior to sequencing. Around day 10 of culture, CD4+ T cells were separated out. Each participant was administered two doses of either the BNT162b2 or the mRNA-1273 vaccine. Vaccinees lacked prior SARS-CoV-2 infection and tested negative for nucleocapsid antibodies. Researchers swapped half the medium for IL-2 medium on both days 3 and 7. Of note for this clone: The target antigen is unknown.

The CDR3 contains 18 residues. Deletions cut 4 bases from V and 1 base from J, with 23 bases between. Germline V gives CDR1 SGHRS, CDR2 YFSETQ. The chain joins TRBV5-1 to TRBJ1-1, with D maybe TRBD1 (5 bases). Sequences were derived from CD4+ T cells from PBMCs cultured with SARS-CoV-2 spike peptides, sampled after COVID-19 vaccination. The receptor was isolated from a human donor who received a COVID-19 vaccine. CDR3 sequence: CASSPSLGVPRANTEAFF. The DNA of the CDR3 is TGCGCCAGCAGCCCTTCCTTAGGGGTCCCTAGGGCGAACACTGAAGCTTTCTTT.